These 17 T cell receptor beta chains were sequenced from one sample in a study of early T cells in non-severe SARS-CoV-2 infection (dated by TCRdb to the early 2020s). Receptor amplification or capture employed 5' RACE. For sequencing, a NextSeq 500 was employed. TCRdb's own reprocessing of the public reads used fastp at Q25 and MiXCR and kept productive beta chains. One record per CDR3 amino acid sequence lists the most common genes and DNA. Counted in this sample were 35,000 to 40,000 distinct CDR3 sequences; roughly 5.9% of them appeared once. Roughly 24% of the sample is in the top ten clones. Material: whole blood. The receptors were gathered from an adult who was a healthcare worker with PCR-confirmed SARS-CoV-2 infection or an uninfected control (not recorded which).

In this sample, this clonotype turned up many times. The chain links TRBV5-1 to TRBJ2-4, with D perhaps assigned TRBD1 or TRBD2 (6 bases each). The CDR3 is 15 residues long. V lost 3 bases and J 1 base, leaving 11 bases between the germline ends. Germline V CDR1 and CDR2: SGHRS, YFSETQ. This CDR3 reads CASSWGAGAKNIQYF. For the CDR3, the DNA is TGCGCCAGCAGCTGGGGGGCCGGGGCCAAAAACATTCAGTACTTC.

This clonotype has only a few counts. The chain has TRBV20-1 and TRBJ2-1, with 10 bases that match TRBD2. V shed 5 bases, J shed 5 bases, and the junction held 15 bases outside the gene matches. Germline V gene data show CDR1 as DFQATT and CDR2 as SNEGSKA (reference sequence). The CDR3 totals 17 residues. CDR3 DNA: TGCAGTGCTGGCAGGACTAGCGGTAGCGGACTACACAATGAGCAGTTCTTC. Its translation is CSAGRTSGSGLHNEQFF.

This clonotype was counted between two and nine times. The chain couples TRBV4-3 to TRBJ1-2; 7 bases agree with TRBD1. CDR1 LGHNA and CDR2 YSLEER come from the germline V gene. CDR3 size: 16 residues. Losses at the gene ends were 2 bases for V and 2 bases for J; bases not matched to a gene: 8. The CDR3 spells CASSQYPGQSNYGYTF. The CDR3 nucleotides read TGCGCCAGCAGCCAATATCCGGGACAGTCGAACTATGGCTACACCTTC.

This clonotype came up many times. This chain links TRBV5-1 with TRBJ1-2; no definite D call. This CDR3 region has 13 residues. The V gene's germline CDR1 is SGHRS and CDR2 YFSETQ. Deletions cut 4 bases from V and 2 bases from J, with 9 bases between. This CDR3 is CASSVGENYGYTF. CDR3 DNA sequence: TGCGCCAGCAGCGTGGGAGAGAACTATGGCTACACCTTC.

This clonotype has at least ten counts. V gene TRBV7-2 combines with J gene TRBJ2-1; possible D gene TRBD1, 5 bases. The CDR3 is 15 residues long. With 5 bases removed from V and 6 bases from J, the gap between germline ends came to 17 bases. The germline V gene encodes CDR1 SGHTA and CDR2 FQGNSA. CDR3 nucleotides: TGTGCCAGCAGCCGCACTATGACCCAGGGCAATGAGCAGTTCTTC. Translated: CASSRTMTQGNEQFF.

Many counts were recorded for this clonotype. This chain uses TRBV7-2 with TRBJ2-7; 8 bases are shared with TRBD1. There are 15 residues in the CDR3. CDR1 and CDR2 (germline): SGHTA, FQGNSA. Unmatched junction bases numbered 6, after V lost 0 bases and J lost 5 bases. The chain's CDR3 is CASSLAGSRGHEQYF. CDR3 DNA sequence: TGTGCCAGCAGCTTAGCAGGGAGCAGGGGGCACGAGCAGTACTTC.

This clonotype was detected a few times. In DNA, the CDR3 is TGTGCCAGCTCAGAACGGAACCGCTATGAAAAACTGTTTTTT. As protein: CASSERNRYEKLFF. The chain employs TRBV18 and TRBJ1-4, with no clear D. Germline V CDR1 and CDR2: KGHSH, LQKENI. The CDR3 sequence is 14 residues long. Trimming removed 5 bases from V and 6 bases from J, with 13 bases in between.

This clonotype was observed many times. CDR3 residues: CATSDTGANVLTF. CDR3 DNA sequence: TGTGCCACCAGTGACACCGGGGCCAACGTCCTGACTTTC. This chain uses TRBV24-1 with TRBJ2-6; D is unresolved. The germline CDR1 and CDR2 sequences are KGHDR and SFDVKD. The CDR3 has 13 residues. V gave up 4 bases and J gave up 4 bases, with 4 bases separating them.

This chain connects TRBV10-2 to TRBJ1-6, with D possibly being TRBD1 (5 bases). CDR3 length: 13 residues. Trimming removed 7 bases at V and 4 bases at J, with 8 bases between. Germline V gene data show CDR1 as WSHSY and CDR2 as SAAADI. In DNA, the CDR3 is TGCGCCAGCACAGGGCGGTATAATTCACCCCTCCACTTT. Its protein is CASTGRYNSPLHF.

The table lists this clonotype with many counts. This chain joins TRBV6-2 or TRBV6-3 and TRBJ1-1, with 8 bases lining up with TRBD1. Germline lookup yields CDR1 MNHEY and CDR2 SVGEGT. CDR3 size: 15 residues. Trimming cost V 8 bases and J 4 bases; bases outside gene matches: 12. The CDR3 DNA reads TGTGCCAGCTCAATAATCGACAGGGGAGGCACTGAAGCTTTCTTT. Its protein product is CASSIIDRGGTEAFF.

This clonotype was observed a few times. The rearrangement joins TRBV5-1 to TRBJ2-7; 11 bases line up with TRBD1. The CDR3 is made up of 15 amino acids. V was clipped by 4 bases and J by 8 bases; unmatched bases: 11. CDR1 is SGHRS, CDR2 YFSETQ, per germline. The CDR3 region is CASSPGQGGLFKQYF. CDR3 nucleotides: TGCGCCAGCAGCCCGGGACAGGGGGGTTTATTCAAGCAGTACTTC.

This clonotype came up many times. The chain uses TRBV3-1 and TRBJ2-7, with TRBD2 matching 12 bases. CDR3 length: 16 amino acids. With V trimmed by 4 bases and J by 0 bases, 4 bases remained unmatched. Germline V lookup: CDR1 LGHDT, CDR2 YNNKEL (reference sequence). CDR3 residues: CASSPSLAGGSYEQYF. The CDR3 bases are TGTGCCAGCAGCCCCTCACTAGCGGGAGGCTCCTACGAGCAGTACTTC.

This chain connects TRBV12-3 or TRBV12-4 to TRBJ2-7, with a weak D call TRBD2 (7 bases). CDR3 length: 12 residues. The ends were cut back, 3 bases at V and 12 bases at J, with 15 bases in the middle. The CDR3 protein is CASSFSGGPPYF. The CDR3 DNA reads as TGTGCCAGCAGTTTTTCGGGGGGCCCCCCGTACTTC.

This clonotype was observed a handful of times. The chain recombines TRBV12-3 or TRBV12-4 with TRBJ2-3; 9 bases line up with TRBD2. The CDR3 consists of 14 residues. Losses at the gene ends were 3 bases for V and 5 bases for J; bases not matched to a gene: 3. In nucleotides, the CDR3 is TGTGCCAGCAGTTTGGGCGGGGGGGGAGATACGCAGTATTTT. Its protein product is CASSLGGGGDTQYF.

This clonotype came up many times. The chain is built from TRBV7-6 and TRBJ2-1, with D unresolved. Germline V gives CDR1 SGHVS, CDR2 FNYEAQ. V was trimmed by 5 bases and J by 9 bases, leaving 11 bases between them. This CDR3 contains 12 residues. In nucleotides, the CDR3 is TGTGCCAGCAGCAGTGGGATTGGTGAGCAGTTCTTC. Protein: CASSSGIGEQFF.

The chain has TRBV19 and TRBJ2-3, with 10 bases fitting TRBD2. J lost 4 bases, V lost 5 bases, and 6 bases had no gene match. The germline V gene encodes CDR1 LNHDA and CDR2 SQIVND (reference sequence). CDR3 size: 15 residues. This chain's CDR3 is CASSPGLAASDTQYF. For the CDR3, the DNA is TGTGCCAGTAGTCCAGGACTAGCGGCTTCAGATACGCAGTATTTT.

In its sample, this clonotype was seen many times. J is TRBJ2-7 and V is TRBV7-2, with TRBD1 identical over 11 bases. The CDR3 contains 15 residues. The germline gives CDR1 SGHTA, CDR2 FQGNSA. V lost 6 bases and J lost 5; bases outside the gene matches: 9. In DNA form, the CDR3 reads TGTGCCAGCAGTAGGTCCAGGGACAGGGGGAACGAGCAGTACTTC. Its protein product is CASSRSRDRGNEQYF.